The source of this T cell receptor (beta chain) is a study of response to subunit inactivated influenza vaccine. Study-level points and caveats: There was a suggestion from the authors that each seasonal influenza vaccination recruits few new T cells.

From the RT-PCR reads, TCRdb called clonotypes with MiXCR, one entry per CDR3 protein. This repertoire shows under 950,000 distinct CDR3 sequences, around 20% found once; its top ten account for roughly 10%. Per the germline V gene, CDR1 is SGHDT and CDR2 is YYEEEE. This CDR3 has 15 residues. Only one count was recorded for this clonotype. Its antigen is as yet unknown. The junction departs from the called germline gene at one end, perhaps through a read error. The sample here was PBMCs from blood, taken 5 days after vaccination. V usage is TRBV5-6 and J usage is TRBJ2-1; D possibly matches TRBD1 or TRBD2 (5 bases each). The receptor comes from a man aged 50 to 59 who received an inactivated influenza vaccine. The CDR3 coding sequence is TGTGCCAGCAGCTCCCGGGACCTCCTTTACAATGGGCAGTTCTTC. It translates to CASSSRDLLYNGQFF.